The 18 T cell receptor beta chains given below trace back to one sample, sequenced in a study of vaccination effects on CD4 cells after COVID-19. Their antigen targets remain unknown. Antigen-specific CD4+ T cells expanded by the ViraFEST assay with viral peptide pools were then sequenced. A roughly ten-day culture period preceded the isolation of CD4+ T cells. Neither prior SARS-CoV-2 infection nor positive nucleocapsid antibodies were present in the vaccine recipients. Profiled with immunoSEQ multiplex PCR; TCRdb holds only in-frame clones, not every one. The profile shows roughly 50,000 clones, nearly 80% of them singletons. Sequencing used CD4+ T cells from PBMCs cultured with HCoV-OC43 spike peptides, obtained before COVID-19 vaccination. Subset denoted: HCoV-OC43 spike overlapping peptide pool stimulation. The receptors come from a human donor who received a COVID-19 vaccine.

This clone was detected a few times. The chain is built from TRBV5-1 and TRBJ2-1; possibly TRBD1 or TRBD2 for D (5 bases each). The CDR3 consists of 13 residues. V lost 3 bases to trimming and J lost 5 bases, with 9 bases between them. Per the germline V gene, CDR1 is SGHRS and CDR2 is YFSETQ. The CDR3, as DNA: TGCGCCAGCAGCTGGGGGACGAACAATGAGCAGTTCTTC. It is translated as CASSWGTNNEQFF.

The V gene is TRBV4-1, the J gene TRBJ1-2; the D is unclear. The CDR3 has 12 amino acids. The V and J ends lost 3 bases and 2 bases respectively, with 4 bases between them. Germline values: CDR1 MGHRA, CDR2 YSYEKL. The CDR3 sequence is CASSQENYGYTF. CDR3 nucleotide sequence: TGCGCCAGCAGCCAGGAAAACTATGGCTACACCTTC.

This sequence joins TRBV5-6 and TRBJ2-2; D is unclear. Trimming took 0 bases from V and 6 from J, leaving 6 bases between them. Germline CDR1 and CDR2: SGHDT and YYEEEE. This CDR3 spans 13 amino acids. The CDR3 is CASSLVGSGELFF. The CDR3 DNA follows: TGTGCCAGCAGCTTGGTAGGTTCCGGGGAGCTGTTTTTT.

This clone was seen more than once but under ten times. The rearrangement joins TRBV28 to TRBJ1-2, with 8 bases fitting TRBD1. CDR1 and CDR2 from the germline V gene are MDHEN and SYDVKM. The CDR3 extends over 12 amino acids. In nucleotides, the CDR3 is TGTGCAGCAGGGGGCCCTAACTATGGCTACACCTTC. Amino acids: CAAGGPNYGYTF.

In this sample, this clone turned up once. The V call is TRBV11-2, the J call TRBJ2-5; TRBD1 might be the D (6 bases). CDR1 is SGHAT, CDR2 FQNNGV, per germline. V lost 4 bases to trimming and J lost 1 base, with 10 bases between them. The CDR3 length is 14 residues. The CDR3 DNA sequence: TGTGCCAGCAGCTCGGGACACCTCCAAGAGACCCAGTACTTC. This translates into CASSSGHLQETQYF. Full variable domain (remainder filled in from reference TRBV11-2 and TRBJ2-5): EAGVAQSPRYKIIEKRQSVAFWCNPISGHATLYWYQQILGQGPKLLIQFQNNGVVDDSQLPKDRFSAERLKGVDSTLKIQPAKLEDSAVYLCASSSGHLQETQYFGPGTRLLVL.

The chain links TRBV10-3 to TRBJ1-2; D might be TRBD1 (5 bases). The germline V and J ends were trimmed by 2 bases and 3 bases, with 7 bases remaining between them. Germline CDR1 is ENHRY and CDR2 is SYGVKD. The CDR3 totals 13 residues. CDR3 region: CAISETGDYGYTF. The CDR3 region has the DNA TGTGCCATCAGTGAGACGGGGGACTATGGCTACACCTTC.

The chain recombines TRBV9 with TRBJ2-2; the match to TRBD2 covers 8 bases. Germline CDR1 reads SGDLS; CDR2 reads YYNGEE. J lost 1 base, V lost 3 bases, and 5 bases had no gene match. This CDR3 comprises 16 residues. As DNA, the CDR3 is TGTGCCAGCAGCGGCCGGGGGGGTCGGAACACCGGGGAGCTGTTTTTT. As protein: CASSGRGGRNTGELFF.

The count of this clone is one. This chain joins TRBV9 and TRBJ2-2; 9 bases fit TRBD1. Germline CDR1 reads SGDLS; CDR2 reads YYNGEE. CDR3 length: 16 amino acids. V gave up 3 bases and J gave up 6 bases; unmatched junction bases: 9. The CDR3 region is CASSDRRQGDSGELFF. In nucleotides, the CDR3 is TGTGCCAGCAGCGACCGAAGACAGGGGGATTCCGGGGAGCTGTTTTTT.

The chain uses TRBV18 and TRBJ1-1; D unclear. This CDR3 contains 14 residues. The V end was cut by 1 base, the J end by 0 bases, with 6 bases between. Germline CDR1 and CDR2: KGHSH and LQKENI. CDR3 protein: CASSPQAVNTEAFF. CDR3 nucleotides: TGTGCCAGCTCACCACAGGCGGTGAACACTGAAGCTTTCTTT.

This clone was seen a few times. The chain uses TRBV3-1 (or the pseudogene TRBV3-2) and TRBJ1-6, with D tentatively TRBD1 (5 bases). Germline lookup yields CDR1 LGHDT and CDR2 YNNKEL (reference sequence). Deletions cut 3 bases from V and 12 bases from J, with 12 bases between. CDR3 length equals 13 residues. The CDR3 region is CASSQGDGGPLHF. The DNA for the CDR3 is TGTGCCAGCAGCCAGGGTGACGGGGGACCCCTCCACTTT.

The chain is built from TRBV5-4 and TRBJ2-4, with 16 bases fitting TRBD2. Germline-derived CDR1 and CDR2 are SGHNT and YYREEE (reference sequence). The V segment lost 4 bases and the J segment 0 bases; nucleotides outside the gene matches: 4. The CDR3 loop spans 18 amino acids. The CDR3 region has the DNA TGTGCCAGCAGCCCCGGGACTAGCGGGGGGGTAGCCAAAAACATTCAGTACTTC. This translates into CASSPGTSGGVAKNIQYF. Using reference TRBV5-4 and TRBJ2-4 for the parts outside the CDR3, the full variable domain is ETGVTQSPTHLIKTRGQQVTLRCSSQSGHNTVSWYQQALGQGPQFIFQYYREEENGRGNFPPRFSGLQFPNYSSELNVNALELDDSALYLCASSPGTSGGVAKNIQYFGAGTRLSVL.

This clone was seen only a few times. The chain links TRBV10-2 to TRBJ1-1, with TRBD1 as a possible D gene (5 bases). The germline V gene encodes CDR1 WSHSY and CDR2 SAAADI. V was shortened by 6 bases and J by 1 base, with 9 bases between the two germline ends. The CDR3 is made up of 13 amino acids. The CDR3 loop reads CASSATGNTEAFF. CDR3 coding DNA: TGCGCCAGCAGCGCAACAGGGAACACTGAAGCTTTCTTT.

V is TRBV2 and J is TRBJ1-5; tentative D call: TRBD1 (6 bases). V was trimmed by 8 bases and J by 11 bases, leaving 19 bases between them. Germline V lookup: CDR1 SNHLY, CDR2 FYNNEI. This CDR3 is built from 13 residues. The DNA for the CDR3 is TGTGCCAGCGGTCAGGGGCTCACTGGGGCCCAGCATTTT. This gives the protein CASGQGLTGAQHF. The whole variable domain, remainder taken from reference TRBV2 and TRBJ1-5, is EPEVTQTPSHQVTQMGQEVILRCVPISNHLYFYWYRQILGQKVEFLVSFYNNEISEKSEIFDDQFSVERPDGSNFTLKIRSTKLEDSAMYFCASGQGLTGAQHFGDGTRLSIL.

The CDR3 loop is CASSTRDRGNSPLHF. The CDR3 bases are TGTGCCAGCAGTACGCGGGACAGGGGGAATTCACCCCTCCACTTT. The chain employs TRBV6-1 and TRBJ1-6, with 11 bases that match TRBD1. The germline gives CDR1 MNHNS, CDR2 SASEGT. The CDR3 is 15 amino acids. The junction had 4 bases not matched to a gene; V was cut back by 5 bases and J by 7 bases.

This chain links TRBV18 with TRBJ1-5; D is ambiguous. Per germline, CDR1 KGHSH and CDR2 LQKENI. V dropped 4 bases and J dropped 1 base, with 11 bases sitting between them. This CDR3 is built from 15 residues. The CDR3 protein is CASSRASGSNQPQHF. The DNA of the CDR3 is TGTGCCAGCTCACGGGCGTCGGGGAGCAATCAGCCCCAGCATTTT.

This sequence joins TRBV10-1 and TRBJ2-1, with 9 positions matching TRBD2. The CDR3 is 16 residues long. The V segment lost 7 bases and the J segment 0 bases; nucleotides outside the gene matches: 7. Germline V gives CDR1 WNHNN, CDR2 SYGVQD (reference sequence). The CDR3 sequence is CASTPLAGSSYNEQFF. The CDR3 DNA follows: TGCGCCAGCACCCCGCTAGCGGGGTCCTCCTACAATGAGCAGTTCTTC.

This chain connects TRBV10-1 to TRBJ2-2; 8 nucleotides align to TRBD2. Germline loops: CDR1 WNHNN, CDR2 SYGVQD (reference sequence). The CDR3 runs 15 residues. After removal of 0 bases from V and 6 bases from J, the junction contained 3 bases not matched to a gene. CDR3 coding DNA: TGCGCCAGCAGTGAGTCCGCCGGGGGGGCCGGGGAGCTGTTTTTT. Translating gives CASSESAGGAGELFF.

The J gene is TRBJ1-3, the V gene TRBV18; 8 nucleotides match TRBD1. The CDR3 covers 14 residues. Losses at the gene ends were 2 bases for V and 5 bases for J; bases not matched to a gene: 2. Germline CDR1 and CDR2: KGHSH and LQKENI. The CDR3 region has the DNA TGTGCCAGCTCACCAAGACAGGGGAGAAACACCATATATTTT. Translated, it gives CASSPRQGRNTIYF.